This T cell receptor (beta chain) appears in the sequencing data of a study of graft-versus-host responses after intestinal transplantation. On this clone itself: Its antigen is not identified.

Using immunoSEQ multiplex PCR, the repertoire was profiled, and TCRdb retains in-frame clones only, with some absent. The table has approximately 63,000 clones, 85% to 95% seen once. Germline assignment: CDR1 KGHSH and CDR2 LQKENI. This CDR3 has 13 amino acids. Trimming left V 6 bases short and J 5 bases short, with 11 bases between. V is TRBV18 and J is TRBJ2-1, with D perhaps assigned TRBD1 or TRBD2 (5 bases each). Sequencing was performed on unstimulated CD4+ T cells sorted from spleen or lymph node cells, taken before transplant. This TCR was recovered from a human donor who was the organ donor for an intestinal transplant. The CDR3 sequence: CASSRDQNNEQFF. CDR3 nucleotides: TGTGCCAGCTCTCGGGACCAAAACAATGAGCAGTTCTTC.